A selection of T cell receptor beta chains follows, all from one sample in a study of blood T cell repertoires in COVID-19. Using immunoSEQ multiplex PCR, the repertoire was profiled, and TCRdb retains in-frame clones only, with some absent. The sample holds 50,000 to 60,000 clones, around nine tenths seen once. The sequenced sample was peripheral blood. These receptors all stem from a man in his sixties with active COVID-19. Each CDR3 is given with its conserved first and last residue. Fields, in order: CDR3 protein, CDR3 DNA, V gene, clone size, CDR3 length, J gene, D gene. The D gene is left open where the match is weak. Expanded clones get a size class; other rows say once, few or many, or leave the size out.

CDR3aa: CASSLTTTGANVLTF
CDR3nt: TGTGCCAGCAGCTTAACTACTACTGGGGCCAACGTCCTGACTTTC
v_gene: TRBV13
abundance: once
len: 15
j_gene: TRBJ2-6
d_gene: NA

CDR3aa: CASSIRETQYF
CDR3nt: TGTGCCAGCAGTATTCGGGAGACCCAGTACTTC
v_gene: TRBV2
abundance: once
len: 11
j_gene: TRBJ2-5
d_gene: NA

CDR3aa: CASSHGGLAGYNEQFF
CDR3nt: TGTGCCAGCAGCCACGGCGGACTAGCGGGCTACAATGAGCAGTTCTTC
v_gene: TRBV4-2
abundance: NA
len: 16
j_gene: TRBJ2-1
d_gene: TRBD2

CDR3aa: CASSRWGGAKNIQYF
CDR3nt: TGTGCCAGCAGCCGCTGGGGGGGGGCCAAAAACATTCAGTACTTC
v_gene: TRBV27
abundance: NA
len: 15
j_gene: TRBJ2-4
d_gene: TRBD2

CDR3aa: CASSYPVGRSGANVLTF
CDR3nt: TGTGCCAGCAGCTACCCGGTGGGGCGCTCTGGGGCCAACGTCCTGACTTTC
v_gene: TRBV13
abundance: NA
len: 17
j_gene: TRBJ2-6
d_gene: NA

CDR3aa: CASSQNSGQHYGYTF
CDR3nt: TGCGCCAGCAGCCAGAATTCGGGACAGCACTATGGCTACACCTTC
v_gene: TRBV4-1
abundance: NA
len: 15
j_gene: TRBJ1-2
d_gene: TRBD1

CDR3aa: CASSETSVVYEQFF
CDR3nt: TGCGCCAGCAGTGAGACTAGCGTGGTTTATGAGCAGTTCTTC
v_gene: TRBV5-1
abundance: NA
len: 14
j_gene: TRBJ2-1
d_gene: TRBD2

CDR3aa: CASSETGQETQYF
CDR3nt: TGTGCCAGCAGTGAGACAGGCCAAGAGACCCAGTACTTC
v_gene: TRBV6-4
abundance: NA
len: 13
j_gene: TRBJ2-5
d_gene: NA

CDR3aa: CASSGTGSTDTQYF
CDR3nt: TGTGCCAGCAGTGGGACAGGGAGCACAGATACGCAGTATTTT
v_gene: TRBV27
abundance: once
len: 14
j_gene: TRBJ2-3
d_gene: TRBD1

CDR3aa: CASSRLAGGCTDTQYF
CDR3nt: TGTGCCAGCAGCCGACTAGCGGGAGGGTGCACAGATACGCAGTATTTT
v_gene: TRBV21-1
abundance: NA
len: 16
j_gene: TRBJ2-3
d_gene: NA

CDR3aa: CASSLPHTDQPQHF
CDR3nt: TGCGCCAGCAGCTTACCCCACACAGATCAGCCCCAGCATTTT
v_gene: TRBV4-1
abundance: few
len: 14
j_gene: TRBJ1-5
d_gene: NA

CDR3aa: CASSGYEQYF
CDR3nt: TGTGCCAGCTCCGGGTACGAGCAGTACTTC
v_gene: TRBV18
abundance: NA
len: 10
j_gene: TRBJ2-7
d_gene: NA

CDR3aa: CASSDLLGARETQYF
CDR3nt: TGTGCCAGCAGTGATCTCTTGGGGGCGCGGGAGACCCAGTACTTC
v_gene: TRBV2
abundance: NA
len: 15
j_gene: TRBJ2-5
d_gene: NA

CDR3aa: CASSGWSPGRTQYF
CDR3nt: TGCGCCAGCAGTGGTTGGAGCCCCGGGAGGACCCAGTACTTC
v_gene: TRBV10-1
abundance: few
len: 14
j_gene: TRBJ2-5
d_gene: NA

CDR3aa: CAWSVQAATDTQYF
CDR3nt: TGTGCCTGGAGTGTGCAGGCAGCCACAGATACGCAGTATTTT
v_gene: TRBV30
abundance: NA
len: 14
j_gene: TRBJ2-3
d_gene: NA

CDR3aa: CASSIEASTDTQYF
CDR3nt: TGTGCCAGTAGTATAGAGGCAAGCACAGATACGCAGTATTTT
v_gene: TRBV19
abundance: NA
len: 14
j_gene: TRBJ2-3
d_gene: NA

CDR3aa: CATKLPPRTNEKLFF
CDR3nt: TGTGCCACCAAACTTCCCCCCCGAACTAATGAAAAACTGTTTTTT
v_gene: TRBV2
abundance: once
len: 15
j_gene: TRBJ1-4
d_gene: NA

CDR3aa: CASRRPGGPYEQYF
CDR3nt: TGTGCCAGCAGGCGTCCAGGGGGGCCCTACGAGCAGTACTTC
v_gene: TRBV11-2
abundance: once
len: 14
j_gene: TRBJ2-7
d_gene: NA

CDR3aa: CASRGLAGGELFF
CDR3nt: TGTGCCAGCAGGGGACTAGCGGGGGGGGAGCTGTTTTTT
v_gene: TRBV12-3/TRBV12-4
abundance: NA
len: 13
j_gene: TRBJ2-2
d_gene: TRBD2

CDR3aa: CASSRGAGLAGADTQYF
CDR3nt: TGTGCCAGCTCAAGGGGGGCGGGACTAGCGGGAGCAGATACGCAGTATTTT
v_gene: TRBV7-8
abundance: NA
len: 17
j_gene: TRBJ2-3
d_gene: TRBD2

CDR3aa: CASGLGTSAYEQYF
CDR3nt: TGTGCTAGTGGTTTGGGGACTAGCGCCTACGAGCAGTACTTC
v_gene: TRBV12-5
abundance: NA
len: 14
j_gene: TRBJ2-7
d_gene: TRBD2

CDR3aa: CASRRWVRGTGELFF
CDR3nt: TGTGCCAGTCGTCGATGGGTCCGGGGCACCGGGGAGCTGTTTTTT
v_gene: TRBV19
abundance: NA
len: 15
j_gene: TRBJ2-2
d_gene: NA

CDR3aa: CASIPKGGTRETQYF
CDR3nt: TGTGCCAGCATTCCTAAGGGGGGGACGAGGGAGACCCAGTACTTC
v_gene: TRBV5-8
abundance: few
len: 15
j_gene: TRBJ2-5
d_gene: NA

CDR3aa: CASSPRGSGGASTDTQYF
CDR3nt: TGTGCCAGCAGCCCCCGGGGTTCGGGGGGCGCGAGCACAGATACGCAGTATTTT
v_gene: TRBV11-2
abundance: NA
len: 18
j_gene: TRBJ2-3
d_gene: NA

CDR3aa: CASSLTSGREGSTDTQYF
CDR3nt: TGTGCCAGCAGCTTAACTAGCGGGAGGGAGGGTAGCACAGATACGCAGTATTTT
v_gene: TRBV7-8
abundance: NA
len: 18
j_gene: TRBJ2-3
d_gene: TRBD2

CDR3aa: CASSGGGGGSNQPQHF
CDR3nt: TGTGCCAGCAGTGGGGGCGGGGGGGGTAGCAATCAGCCCCAGCATTTT
v_gene: TRBV2
abundance: few
len: 16
j_gene: TRBJ1-5
d_gene: NA